This T cell receptor beta chain was identified during a study of OX40 agonist ivuxolimab in advanced cancers. Patients were excluded for autoimmune disease history or systemic immunosuppression. Clones were sequenced by immunoSEQ multiplex PCR, and TCRdb holds only the in-frame ones, with some missing. This table holds about 48,000 clones, over 75% found once. Notes on the study in general: Part of the nonresponder group also had normalized T-cell clonal expansion that was low. At 0.1 to 3.0 mg/kg, clonal expansion of CD4+ and CD8+ blood T cells had occurred by week 6.

From germline, CDR1 is LGHNA and CDR2 YSLEER. The CDR3 length is 15 residues. The germline V and J ends were trimmed by 2 bases and 5 bases, with 15 bases remaining between them. On this clone: Its antigen remains unknown.

This receptor was identified in an adult with an advanced solid tumor such as melanoma, head and neck, liver or kidney cancer. This sequence joins TRBV4-3 and TRBJ2-5; D is undetermined. The sequencing used CD4+ or CD8+ T cells sorted from blood, collected in a trial of the OX40 agonist ivuxolimab. The CDR3 DNA sequence: TGCGCCAGCAGCCAAACCGCTCGTGGTTTCGAGACCCAGTACTTC. Translating gives CASSQTARGFETQYF.